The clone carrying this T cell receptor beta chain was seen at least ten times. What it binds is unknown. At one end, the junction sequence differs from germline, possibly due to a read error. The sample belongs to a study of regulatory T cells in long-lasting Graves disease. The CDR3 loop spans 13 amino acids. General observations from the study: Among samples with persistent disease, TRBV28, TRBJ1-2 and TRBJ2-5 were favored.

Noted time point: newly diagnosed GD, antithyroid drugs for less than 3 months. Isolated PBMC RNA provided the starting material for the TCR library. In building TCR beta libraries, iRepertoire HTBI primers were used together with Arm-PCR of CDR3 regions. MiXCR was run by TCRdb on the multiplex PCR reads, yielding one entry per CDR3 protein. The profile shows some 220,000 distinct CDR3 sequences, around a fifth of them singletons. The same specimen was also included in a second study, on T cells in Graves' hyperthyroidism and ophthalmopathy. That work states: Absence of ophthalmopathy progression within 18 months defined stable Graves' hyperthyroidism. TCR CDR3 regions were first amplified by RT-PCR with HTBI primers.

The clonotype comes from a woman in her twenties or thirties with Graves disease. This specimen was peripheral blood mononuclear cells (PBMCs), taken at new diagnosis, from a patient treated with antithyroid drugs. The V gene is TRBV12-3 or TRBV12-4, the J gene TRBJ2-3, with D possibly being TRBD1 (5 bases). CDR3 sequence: CTSRSGAGDTQYF. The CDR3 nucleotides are TGTACCAGCAGGTCTGGGGCAGGAGATACGCAGTATTTT.